This T cell receptor beta chain is drawn from a study of early T cells in non-severe SARS-CoV-2 infection. Using its own MiXCR run on the 5' RACE reads, TCRdb lists one record per CDR3 protein. The sample includes approximately 120,000 distinct CDR3 sequences, under 15% of them seen just once. Deletions cut 7 bases from V and 4 bases from J, with 16 bases between. Per the germline V gene, CDR1 is MRHNA and CDR2 is SNTAGT. The CDR3 runs 14 residues. The chain uses TRBV6-4 and TRBJ1-1; maybe TRBD1 (6 bases). The TCR sequence derives from an adult who was a healthcare worker with PCR-confirmed SARS-CoV-2 infection or an uninfected control (not recorded which). Sequenced material: whole blood. The CDR3 region is CASMRTAQATEAFF. CDR3 coding DNA: TGTGCCAGCATGCGGACAGCCCAAGCCACTGAAGCTTTCTTT.